These T cell receptor beta chains were read from a single sample in a study of shared clonotypes between healthy human individuals. Method: immunoSEQ multiplex PCR; TCRdb's copy keeps in-frame clones and lacks some. This sample has 950,000 to 1,300,000 clones, with roughly 70% found just once. The sequenced sample consisted of memory CD4+ T cells sorted from blood. The source is a man between 18 and 29 years old in good health. Both conserved end residues are part of each CDR3. A D gene is named only where the DNA matches it firmly. Size is omitted from some rows. Given values are once, few, many or a class for expanded clones.

len	abundance	v_gene	j_gene	d_gene	CDR3nt	CDR3aa
14	few	TRBV11-2	TRBJ1-1	NA	TGTGCCAGCAGCTTAGTCACAAGGAACACTGAAGCTTTCTTT	CASSLVTRNTEAFF
16	once	TRBV7-9	TRBJ2-7	TRBD2	TGTGCCAGCAGCTCCATACAAGGGACGGGAGGCTACGAGCAGTACTTC	CASSSIQGTGGYEQYF
15	NA	TRBV19	TRBJ2-2	NA	TGTGCCAGTAGTATAGCAGGGCCGAACACCGGGGAGCTGTTTTTT	CASSIAGPNTGELFF
14	NA	TRBV2	TRBJ1-1	NA	TGTGCCAGCATCCCCCGGGTACCCCATTCTGAAGCTTTCTTT	CASIPRVPHSEAFF
19	NA	TRBV2	TRBJ1-1	NA	TGTGCCAGCAGTGAGGGTGGGTTTTACGGGGGCCGCGTGGACACTGAAGCTTTCTTT	CASSEGGFYGGRVDTEAFF
14	few	TRBV27	TRBJ2-3	NA	TGTGCCAGCGTGCGGCGGGGCACTCCAGATACGCAGTATTTT	CASVRRGTPDTQYF
14	NA	TRBV6-5	TRBJ2-7	TRBD2	TGTGCCAGCAGTTCGGGACTAGCGAACTACGAGCAGTACTTC	CASSSGLANYEQYF
14	NA	TRBV9	TRBJ1-1	NA	TGTGCCAGCAGCTACCGAGACAGTCACACTGAAGCTTTCTTT	CASSYRDSHTEAFF
14	NA	TRBV28	TRBJ1-2	NA	TGTGCCAGCAGTTCCCCCAGGTCTAAGGGTGGCTACACCTTC	CASSSPRSKGGYTF
16	few	TRBV5-6	TRBJ2-5	TRBD2	TGTGCCAGCAGTCCGAATAGCGGGGGGGCCGCCGAGACCCAGTACTTC	CASSPNSGGAAETQYF
13	NA	TRBV6-1	TRBJ2-1	NA	TGTGCCAGCAGTGGGTCACCCGGGCGGCGACAGTTCTTC	CASSGSPGRRQFF
11	few	TRBV5-8	TRBJ1-4	TRBD1	TGTGCCAGCAGTCGGGACAGCAGCCTGTTTTTT	CASSRDSSLFF
14	NA	TRBV10-3	TRBJ1-2	NA	TGTGCCATCAACGAGGGTGGAGCGAACTATGGCTACACCTTC	CAINEGGANYGYTF